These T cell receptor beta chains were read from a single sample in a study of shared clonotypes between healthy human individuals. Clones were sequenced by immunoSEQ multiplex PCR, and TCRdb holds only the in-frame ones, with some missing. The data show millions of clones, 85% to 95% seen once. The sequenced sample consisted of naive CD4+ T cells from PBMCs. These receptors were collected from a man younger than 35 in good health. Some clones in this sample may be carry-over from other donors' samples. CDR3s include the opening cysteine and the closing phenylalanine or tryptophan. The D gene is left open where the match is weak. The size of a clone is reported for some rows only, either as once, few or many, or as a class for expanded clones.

TGTGCCAGCAGCCCCCGGAGTCGCACTGAAGCTTTCTTT | CASSPRSRTEAFF | . | TRBJ1-1 | TRBV9 | .
TGTGCCAGCAGCTTAGCGCTAGGGCAGGCTACCTACAATGAGCAGTTCTTC | CASSLALGQATYNEQFF | . | TRBJ2-1 | TRBV7-2 | .
TGTGCCAGCAGTTTAATAAAGGGGGCGCGAAATCAGCCCCAGCATTTT | CASSLIKGARNQPQHF | . | TRBJ1-5 | TRBV28 | TRBD1
TGTGCCAGCAGCGAGACAGGGGGGAGCAATCAGCCCCAGCATTTT | CASSETGGSNQPQHF | . | TRBJ1-5 | TRBV9 | TRBD1
TGTGCCAGCAGCGGCCGCTGGGTCCACTCTGGGGCCAACGTCCTGACTTTC | CASSGRWVHSGANVLTF | once | TRBJ2-6 | TRBV7-9 | .
TGTGCCAGCAGCGTTACCGGGACCACCCACGGGAGTACGCAGTATTTT | CASSVTGTTHGSTQYF | . | TRBJ2-3 | TRBV9 | .
TGTGCCTGGAGTGTCGTCGGACGGAGTAATGAAAAACTGTTTTTT | CAWSVVGRSNEKLFF | . | TRBJ1-4 | TRBV30 | .
TGCGCCAGCAAAACACCAATCCTAACCGGGACAGATGAAGCTTTCTTT | CASKTPILTGTDEAFF | . | TRBJ1-1 | TRBV5-1 | TRBD1
TGTGCCAGCAGCCCCATGGGGACGATGGGCACTGAAGCTTTCTTT | CASSPMGTMGTEAFF | . | TRBJ1-1 | TRBV7-9 | .
TGTGCCAGCAGACAGGGGAGGAACACTGAAGCTTTCTTT | CASRQGRNTEAFF | . | TRBJ1-1 | TRBV25-1 | TRBD1
TGTGCCAGCAGCGTGACCCAGGGGAACACCGGGGAGCTGTTTTTT | CASSVTQGNTGELFF | . | TRBJ2-2 | TRBV9 | .
TGTGCCAGCAGCCCGACCTTTCTCCTAGACGGGCAGTACTTC | CASSPTFLLDGQYF | . | TRBJ2-7 | TRBV6-1 | .
TGTGCCAGTTCCGGGGGCAGGGGTTTAGAAGAGCAGTACTTC | CASSGGRGLEEQYF | . | TRBJ2-7 | TRBV27 | .
TGCGCCAGCAGCTTGGGTGGAGATGAGCAGTTCTTC | CASSLGGDEQFF | . | TRBJ2-1 | TRBV5-1 | .
TGTGCAAGTCGCTTAGCGAGCAACGGGCCAAGCTCCTACGAGCAGTACTTC | CASRLASNGPSSYEQYF | . | TRBJ2-7 | TRBV12-2 | .
TGCGCCAGCAGCTTCGCAGGGTCACACACTGAAGCTTTCTTT | CASSFAGSHTEAFF | . | TRBJ1-1 | TRBV5-1 | .
TGTGCCAGCAGTCCCGCAGGGGATCAGCCCCAGCATTTT | CASSPAGDQPQHF | few | TRBJ1-5 | TRBV28 | .
TGCGCCAGCAGCTTGGTGAAGGATCGGGAATACGAGCAGTACTTC | CASSLVKDREYEQYF | . | TRBJ2-7 | TRBV5-1 | .
TGTGCCAGCAGCTTAGTCACAGGAGGGGATGGCTACACCTTC | CASSLVTGGDGYTF | . | TRBJ1-2 | TRBV7-2 | .
TGTGCCAGCAGCTTATGGCCAAAAGGAGCGCTCGAAGCTTTCTTT | CASSLWPKGALEAFF | . | TRBJ1-1 | TRBV7-2 | .
TGCGCCAGCAGCAGGGGACAGGGAGGAACTGAAGCTTTCTTT | CASSRGQGGTEAFF | . | TRBJ1-1 | TRBV5-1 | TRBD1
TGTGCCAGTAGTGTTAGCGGAGGGAGGTACGAGCAGTACTTC | CASSVSGGRYEQYF | once | TRBJ2-7 | TRBV19 | .
TGTGCCAGCAGCTTAGGTATCACCGGGGAGCTGTTTTTT | CASSLGITGELFF | . | TRBJ2-2 | TRBV11-3 | .
TGTGCCAGCTCACCAATCTCCGGGGAGCTGTTTTTT | CASSPISGELFF | . | TRBJ2-2 | TRBV18 | .
TGTGCCAGCACCCTAGGGGGCGGGCAGAACACCGGGGAGCTGTTTTTT | CASTLGGGQNTGELFF | . | TRBJ2-2 | TRBV9 | TRBD1
TGTGCCTGGAGGATGGGTCCCTCTGGGGCCAACGTCCTGACTTTC | CAWRMGPSGANVLTF | . | TRBJ2-6 | TRBV30 | .
TGCGCCAGCAGCCTCACTAGCGGGAGGGAGGAGCAGTACTTC | CASSLTSGREEQYF | . | TRBJ2-7 | TRBV5-1 | TRBD2
TGTGCCAGCAGGCTCGGGACAGGGGGCTATGGCTACACCTTC | CASRLGTGGYGYTF | . | TRBJ1-2 | TRBV6-1 | TRBD1
TGCGCCAGCAGCCCCGGGGACAGTACCTCCTACGAGCAGTACTTC | CASSPGDSTSYEQYF | . | TRBJ2-7 | TRBV5-1 | TRBD1
TGTGCCAGCAGCGTAGCTTTATCGGGGGCTGGGGCCAACGTCCTGACTTTC | CASSVALSGAGANVLTF | . | TRBJ2-6 | TRBV9 | .
TGTGCCAGCAGCCTCCGACGGACGGGAGAGCAGTACTTC | CASSLRRTGEQYF | once | TRBJ2-7 | TRBV4-2 | .
TGTGCCAGCAGCCCTGAGGGTATGGGTGAAAAACTGTTTTTT | CASSPEGMGEKLFF | . | TRBJ1-4 | TRBV7-2 | .
TGTGCCAGCACGCGATCTAGGGGTGGAAGCAATCAGCCCCAGCATTTT | CASTRSRGGSNQPQHF | . | TRBJ1-5 | TRBV2 | .
TGTGCCAGCACTTCGGGACAGAACTATGGCTACACCTTC | CASTSGQNYGYTF | . | TRBJ1-2 | TRBV28 | TRBD1
TGTGCCAGCCTAACTCAGGGGCCTGAGCAGTTCTTC | CASLTQGPEQFF | . | TRBJ2-1 | TRBV28 | .
TGTGCCAGCAGCACCACTAGCACAGATACGCAGTATTTT | CASSTTSTDTQYF | . | TRBJ2-3 | TRBV7-2 | .
TGTGCCAGCAGTACCAGACGAGGGGGTAGAGAGACCCAGTACTTC | CASSTRRGGRETQYF | . | TRBJ2-5 | TRBV27 | .
TGTGCCAGCAGTTTAAGACAGCTGTATGGCTACACCTTC | CASSLRQLYGYTF | . | TRBJ1-2 | TRBV28 | .
TGTGCCATCAGTGACGGGCCCCGTATGGCCTATGGCTACACCTTC | CAISDGPRMAYGYTF | . | TRBJ1-2 | TRBV10-3 | .
TGCGCCAGCAGCCCGGGGGTCCATGGCTACACCTTC | CASSPGVHGYTF | . | TRBJ1-2 | TRBV5-1 | .
TGTGCCAGCAGCTCTCATTTAGCGGTTAGCACAGATACGCAGTATTTT | CASSSHLAVSTDTQYF | once | TRBJ2-3 | TRBV7-9 | .
TGTGCCAGCAGCCCCGGGACTAGCGGACGCACAGATACGCAGTATTTT | CASSPGTSGRTDTQYF | . | TRBJ2-3 | TRBV5-4 | TRBD2
TGTGCCAGCAGCTTGTGGGGTTCTGGGGCCAACGTCCTGACTTTC | CASSLWGSGANVLTF | . | TRBJ2-6 | TRBV5-4 | .
TGTGCCAGCAAAGGCCGGCTGAGCACAGATACGCAGTATTTT | CASKGRLSTDTQYF | . | TRBJ2-3 | TRBV6-1 | .
TGTGCCAGCAACGGCGGGACAGGGCTTAATCAGCCCCAGCATTTT | CASNGGTGLNQPQHF | . | TRBJ1-5 | TRBV7-9 | TRBD1
TGCGCCAGCAGCCAAGTTTTAGGGCTGGGCACTGAAGCTTTCTTT | CASSQVLGLGTEAFF | . | TRBJ1-1 | TRBV4-1 | .
TGCGCCAGCAGCCAAGGCCAACTGAGTAATAGCAATCAGCCCCAGCATTTT | CASSQGQLSNSNQPQHF | . | TRBJ1-5 | TRBV4-1 | .
TGTGCCAGCAGCTTGGATCAGAGAAACACTGAAGCTTTCTTT | CASSLDQRNTEAFF | . | TRBJ1-1 | TRBV5-8 | .
TGTGCCAGCACCTTCCGAGAGACCTACGAGCAGTACTTC | CASTFRETYEQYF | . | TRBJ2-7 | TRBV7-2 | .
TGTGCCAGCAGCTTAGCCGTAAACAGGAGGGGAGAGACCCAGTACTTC | CASSLAVNRRGETQYF | . | TRBJ2-5 | TRBV7-2 | .